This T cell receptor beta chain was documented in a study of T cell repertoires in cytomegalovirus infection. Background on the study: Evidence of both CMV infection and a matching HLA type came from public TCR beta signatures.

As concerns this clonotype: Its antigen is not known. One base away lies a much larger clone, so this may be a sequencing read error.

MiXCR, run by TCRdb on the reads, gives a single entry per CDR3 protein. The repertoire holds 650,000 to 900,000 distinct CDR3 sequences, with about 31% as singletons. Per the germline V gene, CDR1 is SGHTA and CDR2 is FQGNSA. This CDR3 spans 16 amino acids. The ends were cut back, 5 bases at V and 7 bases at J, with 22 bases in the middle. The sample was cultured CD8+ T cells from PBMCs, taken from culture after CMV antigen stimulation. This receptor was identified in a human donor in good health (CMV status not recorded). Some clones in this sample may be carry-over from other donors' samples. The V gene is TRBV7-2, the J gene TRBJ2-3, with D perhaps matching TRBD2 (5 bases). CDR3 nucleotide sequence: TGTACCAGCAGCCCACCAGCGGACTCCCGGGGTAATACGCAGTATTTT. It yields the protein CTSSPPADSRGNTQYF.